Following are 23 T cell receptor beta chains from one sample sequenced in a study of cytomegalovirus exposure and HLA in healthy donors. Primers included in the PCR were 60 Vbeta and 13 Jbeta primers. Some clones are missing from TCRdb's copy, which holds only in-frame ones; the method was immunoSEQ multiplex PCR. The sample includes nearly 95,000 clones, less than 65% of them seen just once. The sample was PBMCs. Receptor source: a woman aged 30 to 39 in good health and CMV-seronegative.

This chain connects TRBV21-1 to TRBJ1-3; the D call in the table, TRBD1, was not verified against the DNA. TRBV21-1 is a pseudogene segment. This CDR3 is 17 amino acids long. The chain's CDR3 is CASSCSRWWVSGNTIYF. CDR3 nucleotide sequence: TGTGCCAGCAGTTGTTCCAGGTGGTGGGTCTCTGGAAACACCATATATTTT.

This clone has only one observation. The chain employs TRBV7-9 and TRBJ2-3; no firm D call. CDR3 length equals 12 residues. The V end lost 4 bases, the J end lost 2 bases, and 4 bases lay between the germline ends. CDR1 and CDR2 (germline): SEHNR, FQNEAQ (reference sequence). As DNA, the CDR3 is TGTGCCAGCAGCTCTTACACAGATACGCAGTATTTT. This codes for CASSSYTDTQYF.

V usage is TRBV28 and J usage is TRBJ1-4; tentative D call: TRBD1 (6 bases). Deletions cut 10 bases from V and 0 bases from J, with 18 bases between. CDR3 length: 16 residues. CDR1 is MDHEN and CDR2 is SYDVKM in the germline V gene. The CDR3 DNA reads as TGTGCCACCGAGGCAGGGGTAGGAGCAACTAATGAAAAACTGTTTTTT. Translating gives CATEAGVGATNEKLFF. The full variable domain, its missing parts supplied by reference TRBV28 and TRBJ1-4, is DVKVTQSSRYLVKRTGEKVFLECVQDMDHENMFWYRQDPGLGLRLIYFSYDVKMKEKGDIPEGYSVSREKKERFSLILESASTNQTSMYLCATEAGVGATNEKLFFGSGTQLSVL.

The chain links TRBV9 to TRBJ1-5, with a weak D call TRBD1 (6 bases). The CDR3 totals 15 residues. From germline, CDR1 is SGDLS and CDR2 YYNGEE. V lost 4 bases and J 1 base, leaving 12 bases between the germline ends. The CDR3 protein is CASSRGGASNQPQHF. DNA of the CDR3: TGTGCCAGCAGCCGGGGGGGCGCCAGCAATCAGCCCCAGCATTTT. Full variable domain (remainder filled in from reference TRBV9 and TRBJ1-5): DSGVTQTPKHLITATGQRVTLRCSPRSGDLSVYWYQQSLDQGLQFLIQYYNGEERAKGNILERFSAQQFPDLHSELNLSSLELGDSALYFCASSRGGASNQPQHFGDGTRLSIL.

The V call is TRBV5-1, the J call TRBJ2-5; 14 nucleotides match TRBD2. With 3 bases clipped from V and 3 bases from J, the junction kept 13 bases outside the gene matches. This CDR3 has 19 amino acids. CDR1 is SGHRS, CDR2 YFSETQ, per germline. The CDR3 coding sequence is TGCGCCAGCAGCTGGCCGTTGGGACTAGCGGGGGCCAACAAAGAGACCCAGTACTTC. Translation: CASSWPLGLAGANKETQYF. Looking up the rest from reference TRBV5-1 and TRBJ2-5 gives the full variable domain: KAGVTQTPRYLIKTRGQQVTLSCSPISGHRSVSWYQQTPGQGLQFLFEYFSETQRNKGNFPGRFSGRQFSNSRSEMNVSTLELGDSALYLCASSWPLGLAGANKETQYFGPGTRLLVL.

The chain couples TRBV4-1 to TRBJ1-1, with D possibly TRBD1 on 5 matching bases. Trimming cost V 1 base and J 2 bases, with 14 bases left between them. The germline gives CDR1 MGHRA, CDR2 YSYEKL. The CDR3 runs 16 residues. CDR3 in amino acids: CASSQGIGRANTEAFF. CDR3 DNA sequence: TGCGCCAGCAGCCAAGGGATAGGCAGGGCCAACACTGAAGCTTTCTTT.

This chain uses TRBV5-4 with TRBJ1-6; perhaps TRBD1 as D (6 bases). CDR1 and CDR2 from the germline V gene are SGHNT and YYREEE (reference sequence). Trimming left V 4 bases short and J 7 bases short, with 18 bases between. CDR3 length: 16 residues. Here the CDR3 reads CASSPQGRGQNSPLHF. The CDR3 bases are TGTGCCAGCAGCCCGCAGGGGAGGGGTCAGAATTCACCCCTCCACTTT.

J is TRBJ1-6 and V is TRBV7-9; possibly TRBD1 for D (5 bases). From germline, CDR1 is SEHNR and CDR2 FQNEAQ (reference sequence). Between the trimmed V and J ends, which lost 5 bases and 8 bases, there was a span of 16 bases. The CDR3 contains 15 residues. The DNA of the CDR3 is TGTGCCAGCAGCGTAACAGGACCGGGGGATTCACCCCTCCACTTT. It yields the protein CASSVTGPGDSPLHF.

The chain is built from TRBV4-3 and TRBJ2-7; maybe TRBD2 (5 bases). Trimming removed 0 bases from V and 7 bases from J, with 10 bases in between. This CDR3 comprises 13 residues. Germline V CDR1 and CDR2: LGHNA, YSLEER. CDR3 bases: TGCGCCAGCAGCCAAGATTGGACTGCTGAGCAGTACTTC. Translated, it gives CASSQDWTAEQYF.

This chain connects TRBV10-2 to TRBJ2-1, with 11 positions matching TRBD2. Germline CDR1 and CDR2: WSHSY and SAAADI. Unmatched junction bases numbered 5, after V lost 9 bases and J lost 7 bases. The CDR3 contains 13 residues. The CDR3 sequence: CASRLAGLNEQFF. DNA for the CDR3: TGCGCCAGTCGACTAGCGGGATTGAATGAGCAGTTCTTC.

This chain connects TRBV21-1 to TRBJ1-2; the table assigns TRBD1, which was not confirmed against the DNA. TRBV21-1 counts as a pseudogene. The CDR3 covers 14 residues. CDR3 in DNA: TGTGCCAGCAGGGCGGGACAGGGAGGCAGAGGCTACACCTTC. This codes for CASRAGQGGRGYTF.

This clone showed up just a few times. The chain has TRBV27 and TRBJ1-5; no clear D. Trimming removed 5 bases from V and 3 bases from J, with 11 bases in between. Looked up from germline, CDR1 is MNHEY and CDR2 is SMNVEV (reference sequence). The CDR3 consists of 14 residues. The CDR3 nucleotides are TGTGCCAGCAGTAGAGGTCAGAACAATCAGCCCCAGCATTTT. It is translated as CASSRGQNNQPQHF.

This clone has only one observation. The rearrangement joins TRBV6-1 to TRBJ1-2, with TRBD1 matching over 7 bases. The V segment lost 3 bases and the J segment 1 base; nucleotides outside the gene matches: 8. Germline CDR1 and CDR2: MNHNS and SASEGT. The length of the CDR3 is 16 residues. The CDR3 spells CASSDRDRAYNYGYTF. Here the CDR3 DNA reads TGTGCCAGCAGTGACCGTGACAGGGCTTATAACTATGGCTACACCTTC.

This sequence joins TRBV27 and TRBJ2-7, with D perhaps matching TRBD2 (7 bases). The germline V gene encodes CDR1 MNHEY and CDR2 SMNVEV (reference sequence). The CDR3 totals 15 residues. The V and J ends lost 5 bases and 2 bases respectively, with 16 bases between them. The CDR3 is CASSVVAGATYEQYF. In DNA form, the CDR3 reads TGTGCCAGCAGTGTCGTGGCGGGGGCGACCTACGAGCAGTACTTC.

This clone was observed a handful of times. This chain connects TRBV29-1 to TRBJ2-3, with 8 bases lining up with TRBD2. Germline values: CDR1 SQVTM, CDR2 ANQGSEA. This CDR3 spans 16 amino acids. With V trimmed by 0 bases and J by 8 bases, 13 bases remained unmatched. The CDR3 DNA reads as TGCAGCGTTGAAGATCGTCGACTAGTCAGCGGGGGTACGCAGTATTTT. This codes for CSVEDRRLVSGGTQYF.

This chain uses TRBV5-1 with TRBJ1-2, with 10 bases lining up with TRBD1. CDR3 length: 16 amino acids. Germline values: CDR1 SGHRS, CDR2 YFSETQ. The J segment lost 4 bases and the V segment lost 4 bases, leaving 10 bases of the junction unmatched. CDR3 bases: TGCGCCAGCAGCGGAGGTTGGACAGGGGGAGGCTATGGCTACACCTTC. Its translation is CASSGGWTGGGYGYTF.

This clone appeared a few times. This chain joins TRBV15 and TRBJ1-6; no definite D call. The CDR3 is 12 amino acids. Looked up from germline, CDR1 is LNHNV and CDR2 is YYDKDF (reference sequence). V was trimmed by 6 bases and J by 4 bases, leaving 4 bases between them. The CDR3 nucleotides are TGTGCCACCAGACAGTATAATTCACCCCTCCACTTT. It specifies CATRQYNSPLHF.

The chain joins TRBV4-3 to TRBJ2-2; 7 nucleotides match TRBD2. This CDR3 spans 15 amino acids. After removal of 0 bases from V and 5 bases from J, the junction contained 3 bases not matched to a gene. The germline CDR1 and CDR2 sequences are LGHNA and YSLEER. The CDR3 region has the DNA TGCGCCAGCAGCCAAGAGACTAGCTGGACCGGGGAGCTGTTTTTT. This gives the protein CASSQETSWTGELFF.

V usage is TRBV28 and J usage is TRBJ1-2; TRBD1 is a possible D gene (6 bases). CDR1 is MDHEN, CDR2 SYDVKM, per germline. This CDR3 comprises 12 residues. The V and J ends lost 3 bases and 6 bases respectively, with 8 bases between them. The chain's CDR3 is CASSLRGHGYTF. The DNA of the CDR3 is TGTGCCAGCAGTTTGCGGGGGCATGGCTACACCTTC.

V is TRBV12-5 and J is TRBJ2-1, with 12 bases that match TRBD2. The germline gives CDR1 LGHNT, CDR2 FRNRAP. CDR3 length equals 17 residues. Trimming cost V 6 bases and J 5 bases; bases outside gene matches: 11. The chain's CDR3 is CASGSRTSGVVNNEQFF. As DNA, the CDR3 is TGTGCTAGTGGCTCCAGGACTAGCGGGGTAGTAAACAATGAGCAGTTCTTC.

This clone was detected a few times. This chain links TRBV10-3 with TRBJ1-2; 8 bases agree with TRBD1. There are 13 residues in the CDR3. The V segment lost 5 bases and the J segment 8 bases; nucleotides outside the gene matches: 7. Germline CDR1 ENHRY, CDR2 SYGVKD. The DNA for the CDR3 is TGTGCCATCAGTACGGACAGGGCCGGCGGCTACACCTTC. Encoded protein: CAISTDRAGGYTF.

V gene TRBV5-1 combines with J gene TRBJ2-7; D might be TRBD1 (5 bases). The V end lost 9 bases, the J end lost 6 bases, and 16 bases lay between the germline ends. The CDR3 has 12 residues. The V gene's germline CDR1 is SGHRS and CDR2 YFSETQ. This CDR3 reads CATLPRRVEQYF. Written as DNA, the CDR3 is TGCGCCACCCTACCCCGCAGGGTCGAGCAGTACTTC.

This sequence joins TRBV7-2 and TRBJ2-1; 11 nucleotides agree with TRBD2. Germline values: CDR1 SGHTA, CDR2 FQGNSA. V shed 5 bases and J 8 bases; nucleotides not matched to a gene: 8. The CDR3 runs 15 residues. The CDR3 spells CASSPTSGSRDEQFF. CDR3 in DNA: TGTGCCAGCAGCCCAACTAGCGGGAGTAGGGATGAGCAGTTCTTC.